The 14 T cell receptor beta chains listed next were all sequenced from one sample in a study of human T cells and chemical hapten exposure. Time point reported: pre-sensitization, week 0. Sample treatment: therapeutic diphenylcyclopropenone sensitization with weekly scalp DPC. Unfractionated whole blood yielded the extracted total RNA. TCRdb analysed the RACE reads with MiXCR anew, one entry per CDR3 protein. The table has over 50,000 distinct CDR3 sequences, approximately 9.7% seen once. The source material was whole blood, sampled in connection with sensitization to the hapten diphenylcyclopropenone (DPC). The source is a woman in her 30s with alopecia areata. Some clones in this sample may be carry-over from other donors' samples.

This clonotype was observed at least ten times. This chain's CDR3 is CASSSPTGAGDTQYF. The CDR3 bases are TGTGCCAGCAGCTCCCCGACAGGGGCGGGAGATACGCAGTATTTT. V is TRBV7-2 and J is TRBJ2-3; 8 positions agree with TRBD1. Germline values: CDR1 SGHTA, CDR2 FQGNSA. The CDR3 consists of 15 residues. V was pared by 4 bases and J by 5 bases, with 8 bases of the junction left unmatched. Supplemented by reference TRBV7-2 and TRBJ2-3, the full variable domain reads GAGVSQSPSNKVTEKGKDVELRCDPISGHTALYWYRQSLGQGLEFLIYFQGNSAPDKSGLPSDRFSAERTGGSVSTLTIQRTQQEDSAVYLCASSSPTGAGDTQYFGPGTRLTVL.

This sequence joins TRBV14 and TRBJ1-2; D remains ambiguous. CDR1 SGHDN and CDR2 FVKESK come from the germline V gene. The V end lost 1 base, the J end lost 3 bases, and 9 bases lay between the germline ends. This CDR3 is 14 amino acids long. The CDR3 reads CASSQVNAYYGYTF. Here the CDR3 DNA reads TGTGCCAGCAGCCAAGTAAACGCATACTATGGCTACACCTTC.

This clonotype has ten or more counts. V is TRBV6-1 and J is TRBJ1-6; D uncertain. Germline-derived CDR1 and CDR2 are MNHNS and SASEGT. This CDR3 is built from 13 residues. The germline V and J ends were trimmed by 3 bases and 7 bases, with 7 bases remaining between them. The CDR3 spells CASSDTENSPLHF. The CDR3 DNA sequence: TGTGCCAGCAGTGATACTGAAAATTCACCCCTCCACTTT.

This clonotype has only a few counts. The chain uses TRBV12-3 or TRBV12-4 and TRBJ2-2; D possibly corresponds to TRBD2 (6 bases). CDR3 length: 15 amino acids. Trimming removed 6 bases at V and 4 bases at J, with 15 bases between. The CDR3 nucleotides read TGTGCCAGCAGGGGGGGACTCCAAGGCACCGGGGAGCTGTTTTTT. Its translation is CASRGGLQGTGELFF.

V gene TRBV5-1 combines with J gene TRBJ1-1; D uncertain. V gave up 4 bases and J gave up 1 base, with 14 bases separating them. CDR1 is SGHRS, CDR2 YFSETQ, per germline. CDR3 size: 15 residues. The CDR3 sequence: CASSPRAGQNTEAFF. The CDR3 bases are TGCGCCAGCAGCCCCCGGGCCGGCCAGAACACTGAAGCTTTCTTT.

This chain's CDR3 is CASSYEAGPGHEQFF. The CDR3 coding sequence is TGTGCCAGCAGTTATGAGGCGGGACCGGGCCATGAGCAGTTCTTC. The chain carries TRBV6-2 or TRBV6-3 and TRBJ2-1, with a tentative D call TRBD2 (6 bases). This CDR3 contains 15 residues. The V end lost 3 bases, the J end lost 8 bases, and 17 bases lay between the germline ends. Germline CDR1 MNHEY, CDR2 SVGEGT.

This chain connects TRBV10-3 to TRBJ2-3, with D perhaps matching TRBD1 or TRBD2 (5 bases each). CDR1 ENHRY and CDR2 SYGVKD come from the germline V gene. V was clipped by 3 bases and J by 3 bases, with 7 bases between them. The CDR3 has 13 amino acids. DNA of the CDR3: TGTGCCATCAGTGACGAGGGGACAGATACGCAGTATTTT. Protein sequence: CAISDEGTDTQYF.

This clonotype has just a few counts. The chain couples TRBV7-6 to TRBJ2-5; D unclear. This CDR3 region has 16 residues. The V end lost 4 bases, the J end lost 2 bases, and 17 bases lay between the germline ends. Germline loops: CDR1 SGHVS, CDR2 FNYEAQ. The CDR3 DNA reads TGTGCCAGCAGCTCCCTGTCCCCAGGAGCACAAGAGACCCAGTACTTC. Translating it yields CASSSLSPGAQETQYF.

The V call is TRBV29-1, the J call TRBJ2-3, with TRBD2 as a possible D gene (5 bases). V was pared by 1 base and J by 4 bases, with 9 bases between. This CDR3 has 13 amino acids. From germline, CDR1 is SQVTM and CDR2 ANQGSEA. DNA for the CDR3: TGCAGCGTTGAAGGTTTAGCGCCAGATACGCAGTATTTT. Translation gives CSVEGLAPDTQYF.

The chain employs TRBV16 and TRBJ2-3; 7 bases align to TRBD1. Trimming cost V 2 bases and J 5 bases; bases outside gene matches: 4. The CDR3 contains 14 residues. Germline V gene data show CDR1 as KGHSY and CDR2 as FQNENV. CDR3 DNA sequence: TGTGCCAGCAGCCAAAAGGGGGCAGTAGATACGCAGTATTTT. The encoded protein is CASSQKGAVDTQYF.

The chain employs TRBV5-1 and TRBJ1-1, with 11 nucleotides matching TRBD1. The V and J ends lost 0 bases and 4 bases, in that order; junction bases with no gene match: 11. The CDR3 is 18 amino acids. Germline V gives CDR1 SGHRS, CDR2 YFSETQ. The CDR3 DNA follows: TGCGCCAGCAGCTTGGTGGCCGGGACAGGGGGAACGGGCACTGAAGCTTTCTTT. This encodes CASSLVAGTGGTGTEAFF.

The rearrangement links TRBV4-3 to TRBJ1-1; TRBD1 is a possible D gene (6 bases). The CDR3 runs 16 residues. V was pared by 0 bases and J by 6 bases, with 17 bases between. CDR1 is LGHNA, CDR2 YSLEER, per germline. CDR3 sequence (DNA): TGCGCCAGCAGCCAAGATCGGAAACAGGGAGTTTCTGAAGCTTTCTTT. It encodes CASSQDRKQGVSEAFF.

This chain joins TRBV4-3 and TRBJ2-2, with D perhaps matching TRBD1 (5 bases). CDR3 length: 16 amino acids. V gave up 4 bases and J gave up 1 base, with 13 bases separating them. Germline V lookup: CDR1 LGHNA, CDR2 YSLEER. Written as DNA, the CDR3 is TGCGCCAGCAGCCGAGTGAGGACAAGGAACACCGGGGAGCTGTTTTTT. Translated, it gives CASSRVRTRNTGELFF.

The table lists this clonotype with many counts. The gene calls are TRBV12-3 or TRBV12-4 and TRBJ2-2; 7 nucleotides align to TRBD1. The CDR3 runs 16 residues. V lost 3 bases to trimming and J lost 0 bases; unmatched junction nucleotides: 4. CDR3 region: CASSLSGGSNTGELFF. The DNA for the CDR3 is TGTGCCAGCAGTTTGTCAGGGGGATCGAACACCGGGGAGCTGTTTTTT.